What follows are 21 T cell receptor beta chains derived from one specimen sequenced in a study of cytomegalovirus exposure and HLA in healthy donors. 13 Jbeta primers and 60 Vbeta primers were used for the PCR. Assay used: immunoSEQ multiplex PCR; TCRdb lists only in-frame clones, some missing. The table records under 200,000 clones, 81% of them present only once. The sequenced sample consisted of PBMCs. The receptors come from a woman aged 18-29 years in good health and CMV-seronegative.

In its sample, this clone is medium-sized. The CDR3 nucleotides are TGTGCCTGGAGTCTCCAGGACAGGGGGAATCAGCCCCAGCATTTT. This sequence encodes CAWSLQDRGNQPQHF. The chain links TRBV30 to TRBJ1-5, with TRBD1 matching 10 bases. The ends lost 2 bases at V and 4 bases at J; junction bases unmatched: 5. Germline V gives CDR1 GTSNPN, CDR2 SVGIG (reference sequence). This CDR3 has 15 residues.

V gene TRBV27 combines with J gene TRBJ1-2, with 7 bases that match TRBD1. The CDR3 spans 17 residues. The junction had 13 bases not matched to a gene; V was cut back by 2 bases and J by 4 bases. CDR1 is MNHEY and CDR2 is SMNVEV in the germline V gene (reference sequence). In DNA, the CDR3 is TGTGCCAGCAGTTTAACAAGGGCTAGGGGGCTGGTCTATGGCTACACCTTC. This encodes CASSLTRARGLVYGYTF.

The chain combines TRBV6-1 with TRBJ1-5, with 10 bases identical to TRBD1. Germline values: CDR1 MNHNS, CDR2 SASEGT. The CDR3 extends over 14 amino acids. The V segment lost 6 bases and the J segment 7 bases; nucleotides outside the gene matches: 6. The CDR3 loop reads CASSPTGGRQPQHF. The CDR3 region has the DNA TGTGCCAGCAGCCCGACAGGGGGCAGGCAGCCCCAGCATTTT.

CDR3 sequence (DNA): TGTGCCAGCAGCTCACCGTGGCGGGGGCCAACCTACGAGCAGTACTTC. Its protein product is CASSSPWRGPTYEQYF. This chain uses TRBV7-2 with TRBJ2-7, with D maybe TRBD2 (7 bases). The length of the CDR3 is 16 residues. Germline CDR1 reads SGHTA; CDR2 reads FQGNSA. V was shortened by 4 bases and J by 2 bases, with 18 bases between the two germline ends.

This rearrangement joins TRBV29-1 to TRBJ2-3; the match to TRBD2 covers 11 bases. Per the germline V gene, CDR1 is SQVTM and CDR2 is ANQGSEA. This CDR3 is 14 amino acids long. Unmatched junction bases numbered 6, after V lost 4 bases and J lost 6 bases. The CDR3 here is CSVVAGGLGDTQYF. The CDR3 DNA follows: TGCAGCGTTGTAGCGGGGGGGCTCGGGGATACGCAGTATTTT.

The rearrangement joins TRBV5-1 to TRBJ1-2; TRBD1 is a possible D gene (5 bases). This CDR3 spans 16 amino acids. Trimming cost V 0 bases and J 2 bases, with 14 bases left between them. Germline values: CDR1 SGHRS, CDR2 YFSETQ. CDR3 sequence: CASSLDVRPGNYGYTF. CDR3 nucleotides: TGCGCCAGCAGCTTGGATGTCCGGCCAGGGAACTATGGCTACACCTTC. Full variable domain (rest looked up from reference TRBV5-1 and TRBJ1-2): KAGVTQTPRYLIKTRGQQVTLSCSPISGHRSVSWYQQTPGQGLQFLFEYFSETQRNKGNFPGRFSGRQFSNSRSEMNVSTLELGDSALYLCASSLDVRPGNYGYTFGSGTRLTVV.

This clone turned up a few times. This chain uses TRBV5-6 with TRBJ1-2; D is perhaps TRBD1 (6 bases). Germline lookup yields CDR1 SGHDT and CDR2 YYEEEE. Between the trimmed V and J ends, which lost 3 bases and 0 bases, there was a span of 24 bases. CDR3 length: 19 residues. The CDR3 spells CASSSSRGRAGPANYGYTF. In nucleotides, the CDR3 is TGTGCCAGCAGCTCTTCCAGGGGTCGCGCAGGACCAGCTAACTATGGCTACACCTTC. The variable domain in full, with the rest retrieved from reference TRBV5-6 and TRBJ1-2, is DAGVTQSPTHLIKTRGQQVTLRCSPKSGHDTVSWYQQALGQGPQFIFQYYEEEERQRGNFPDRFSGHQFPNYSSELNVNALLLGDSALYLCASSSSRGRAGPANYGYTFGSGTRLTVV.

The chain has TRBV6-5 and TRBJ2-3; D perhaps matches TRBD1 (6 bases). Deletions cut 5 bases from V and 2 bases from J, with 14 bases between. From germline, CDR1 is MNHEY and CDR2 SVGAGI. The CDR3 totals 15 residues. CDR3 DNA sequence: TGTGCCAGCAGTAACGTCCAGGGGCCCACAGATACGCAGTATTTT. It encodes CASSNVQGPTDTQYF.

The rearrangement links TRBV7-3 to TRBJ2-2; 11 nucleotides line up with TRBD2. The CDR3 contains 15 residues. Per germline, CDR1 SGHTA and CDR2 FQGTGA. V shed 5 bases and J 1 base; nucleotides not matched to a gene: 0. CDR3 region: CASSGTSGNTGELFF. DNA for the CDR3: TGTGCCAGCAGCGGGACTAGCGGGAACACCGGGGAGCTGTTTTTT.

The chain has TRBV19 and TRBJ2-7, with TRBD2 as a possible D gene (6 bases). Trimming cost V 9 bases and J 3 bases, with 15 bases left between them. The CDR3 is 13 amino acids. The germline gives CDR1 LNHDA, CDR2 SQIVND (reference sequence). CDR3 coding DNA: TGTGCCAGCTCTCGAGCGGAGGGCTACGAGCAGTACTTC. Amino acids: CASSRAEGYEQYF.

The chain is built from TRBV9 and TRBJ2-7, with D maybe TRBD1 (5 bases). The CDR3 totals 14 residues. V lost 0 bases, J lost 0 bases, and 7 bases lay in between. Germline V lookup: CDR1 SGDLS, CDR2 YYNGEE. The CDR3 bases are TGTGCCAGCAGCGTAGAAGACAGCTCCTACGAGCAGTACTTC. Amino acid sequence: CASSVEDSSYEQYF. Looking up the rest from reference TRBV9 and TRBJ2-7 gives the full variable domain: DSGVTQTPKHLITATGQRVTLRCSPRSGDLSVYWYQQSLDQGLQFLIQYYNGEERAKGNILERFSAQQFPDLHSELNLSSLELGDSALYFCASSVEDSSYEQYFGPGTRLTVT.

V and J are TRBV10-3 and TRBJ1-3; no definite D call. From germline, CDR1 is ENHRY and CDR2 SYGVKD. The CDR3 covers 15 residues. V gave up 3 bases and J gave up 0 bases, with 9 bases separating them. The CDR3 sequence is CAISESGISGNTIYF. As DNA, the CDR3 is TGTGCCATCAGTGAAAGCGGTATCTCTGGAAACACCATATATTTT.

V gene TRBV7-9 combines with J gene TRBJ2-7; the match to TRBD1 covers 12 bases. V gave up 8 bases and J gave up 6 bases; unmatched junction bases: 8. Germline CDR1 SEHNR, CDR2 FQNEAQ (reference sequence). The CDR3 extends over 14 amino acids. CDR3 loop: CASVPGQGASEQYF. CDR3 in DNA: TGTGCCAGCGTTCCGGGACAGGGGGCCTCCGAGCAGTACTTC. Using reference TRBV7-9 and TRBJ2-7 for the parts outside the CDR3, the full variable domain is DTGVSQNPRHKITKRGQNVTFRCDPISEHNRLYWYRQTLGQGPEFLTYFQNEAQLEKSRLLSDRFSAERPKGSFSTLEIQRTEQGDSAMYLCASVPGQGASEQYFGPGTRLTVT.

The V call is TRBV2, the J call TRBJ1-1; maybe TRBD1 (5 bases). CDR1 SNHLY and CDR2 FYNNEI come from the germline V gene. Trimming took off 2 bases at V and 1 base at J, with 11 bases between the two ends. This CDR3 has 15 residues. DNA for the CDR3: TGTGCCAGCAGTGAATTTCAGGGCAGGAACACTGAAGCTTTCTTT. It encodes CASSEFQGRNTEAFF.

This chain links TRBV6-6 with TRBJ2-7; D is ambiguous. In germline, CDR1 is MNHNY, CDR2 SVGAGI (reference sequence). Trimming removed 7 bases from V and 1 base from J, with 11 bases in between. The CDR3 has 13 residues. The chain's CDR3 is CASNSTRSYEQYF. As DNA, the CDR3 is TGTGCCAGCAATTCAACGCGTTCCTACGAGCAGTACTTC.

The chain carries TRBV25-1 and TRBJ1-1, with no clear D. This CDR3 has 14 residues. Between the trimmed V and J ends, which lost 1 base and 6 bases, there was a span of 12 bases. Germline V gives CDR1 MGHDK, CDR2 SYGVNS. This CDR3 reads CASSESGYLSEAFF. CDR3 DNA: TGTGCCAGCAGTGAATCCGGGTATCTCTCTGAAGCTTTCTTT.

The chain is built from TRBV5-8 and TRBJ1-1; no clear D. The ends were cut back, 5 bases at V and 4 bases at J, with 15 bases in the middle. The CDR3 runs to 14 residues. Germline V gives CDR1 SGHTS, CDR2 YDEGEE. CDR3 bases: TGTGCCAGCAGACGGAAGGGCCGGGGCACTGAAGCTTTCTTT. Its translation: CASRRKGRGTEAFF. The variable domain in full, completed from reference TRBV5-8 and TRBJ1-1, reads EAGVTQSPTHLIKTRGQQATLRCSPISGHTSVYWYQQALGLGLQFLLWYDEGEERNRGNFPPRFSGRQFPNYSSELNVNALELEDSALYLCASRRKGRGTEAFFGQGTRLTVV.

A note on this clone: This sample also contains other DNA sequences that code for the same CDR3. V usage is TRBV27 and J usage is TRBJ1-2, with no clear D. Trimming took 5 bases from V and 1 from J, leaving 8 bases between them. Germline lookup yields CDR1 MNHEY and CDR2 SMNVEV (reference sequence). The CDR3 loop spans 13 amino acids. The CDR3: CASSRHSNYGYTF. DNA for the CDR3: TGTGCCAGCAGTCGCCACAGTAACTATGGCTACACCTTC.

This chain links TRBV18 with TRBJ2-3; D possibly corresponds to TRBD2 (5 bases). CDR3 length equals 15 residues. Per the germline V gene, CDR1 is KGHSH and CDR2 is LQKENI. Trimming removed 2 bases at V and 2 bases at J, with 11 bases between. As DNA, the CDR3 is TGTGCCAGCTCACCAAAACTAGGTGTCACAGATACGCAGTATTTT. This gives the protein CASSPKLGVTDTQYF.

The chain recombines TRBV6-5 with TRBJ1-1; D not resolved. The germline CDR1 and CDR2 sequences are MNHEY and SVGAGI. CDR3 size: 15 residues. The germline V and J ends were trimmed by 2 bases and 4 bases, with 14 bases remaining between them. CDR3 residues: CASSYLQRVGTEAFF. The DNA for the CDR3 is TGTGCCAGCAGTTACCTTCAGCGGGTAGGCACTGAAGCTTTCTTT.

The rearrangement links TRBV5-4 to TRBJ2-3; TRBD2 matches 10 bases. Germline values: CDR1 SGHNT, CDR2 YYREEE (reference sequence). The CDR3 consists of 17 residues. V was clipped by 1 base and J by 2 bases; unmatched bases: 7. The DNA of the CDR3 is TGTGCCAGCAGCTTGCTCCGCCTAGCGGGAGACACAGATACGCAGTATTTT. This encodes CASSLLRLAGDTDTQYF.